This T cell receptor (beta chain) was recovered during a study of T cell responses to AZD1222 COVID-19 vaccine. Points from the study as a whole: Unmutated variant regions are reportedly targeted by nearly half of spike-specific TCRs. CD4 TCRs linked to vaccination spanned spike, dominating at 160-218 and 743-854. Recipients of two AZD1222 doses showed rising Spike-specific TCR breadth and depth. The peak T cell response came first, and repertoires were sampled only after it.

The CDR3 loop spans 16 amino acids. Germline CDR1 and CDR2: KGHSH and LQKENI. V was trimmed by 2 bases and J by 0 bases, leaving 8 bases between them. With regard to this clone: Its antigen remains unidentified.

Clones were sequenced by immunoSEQ multiplex PCR, and TCRdb holds only the in-frame ones, with some missing. The sample carries about 170,000 clones, 70% to 90% recorded once. The receptor comes from an adult in good health. V is TRBV18 and J is TRBJ2-6; D call uncertain. This material consisted of peripheral blood, taken on day 0 of AZD1222 vaccination. CDR3 region: CASSPVSGSGANVLTF. Written as DNA, the CDR3 is TGTGCCAGCTCACCAGTTTCTGGCTCTGGGGCCAACGTCCTGACTTTC.